The TCR beta chain described here comes from a study of cytomegalovirus exposure and HLA in healthy donors. About the research overall: About 85 million unique TCRs from HLA-typed donors were held in an early release of data.

The PCR used 60 Vbeta and 13 Jbeta primers. Clones were read by immunoSEQ multiplex PCR, and TCRdb kept only the in-frame ones, dropping some. Of 150,000 or so clones listed, about three quarters were seen once; the top ten hold about 3.7%. Germline V gene lookup returns CDR1 SNHLY and CDR2 FYNNEI. CDR3 length: 15 residues. The J segment lost 3 bases and the V segment lost 3 bases, leaving 6 bases of the junction unmatched. This clone occurred a few times. The gene calls are TRBV2 and TRBJ2-7, with 9 nucleotides matching TRBD1. Input material: PBMCs. The source of this sequence is a male donor in good health and CMV-seronegative. As DNA, the CDR3 is TGTGCCAGCAGTGAGAGGGACAGGGCCCACTACGAGCAGTACTTC. This translates into CASSERDRAHYEQYF. Supplemented by reference TRBV2 and TRBJ2-7, the full variable domain reads EPEVTQTPSHQVTQMGQEVILRCVPISNHLYFYWYRQILGQKVEFLVSFYNNEISEKSEIFDDQFSVERPDGSNFTLKIRSTKLEDSAMYFCASSERDRAHYEQYFGPGTRLTVT.